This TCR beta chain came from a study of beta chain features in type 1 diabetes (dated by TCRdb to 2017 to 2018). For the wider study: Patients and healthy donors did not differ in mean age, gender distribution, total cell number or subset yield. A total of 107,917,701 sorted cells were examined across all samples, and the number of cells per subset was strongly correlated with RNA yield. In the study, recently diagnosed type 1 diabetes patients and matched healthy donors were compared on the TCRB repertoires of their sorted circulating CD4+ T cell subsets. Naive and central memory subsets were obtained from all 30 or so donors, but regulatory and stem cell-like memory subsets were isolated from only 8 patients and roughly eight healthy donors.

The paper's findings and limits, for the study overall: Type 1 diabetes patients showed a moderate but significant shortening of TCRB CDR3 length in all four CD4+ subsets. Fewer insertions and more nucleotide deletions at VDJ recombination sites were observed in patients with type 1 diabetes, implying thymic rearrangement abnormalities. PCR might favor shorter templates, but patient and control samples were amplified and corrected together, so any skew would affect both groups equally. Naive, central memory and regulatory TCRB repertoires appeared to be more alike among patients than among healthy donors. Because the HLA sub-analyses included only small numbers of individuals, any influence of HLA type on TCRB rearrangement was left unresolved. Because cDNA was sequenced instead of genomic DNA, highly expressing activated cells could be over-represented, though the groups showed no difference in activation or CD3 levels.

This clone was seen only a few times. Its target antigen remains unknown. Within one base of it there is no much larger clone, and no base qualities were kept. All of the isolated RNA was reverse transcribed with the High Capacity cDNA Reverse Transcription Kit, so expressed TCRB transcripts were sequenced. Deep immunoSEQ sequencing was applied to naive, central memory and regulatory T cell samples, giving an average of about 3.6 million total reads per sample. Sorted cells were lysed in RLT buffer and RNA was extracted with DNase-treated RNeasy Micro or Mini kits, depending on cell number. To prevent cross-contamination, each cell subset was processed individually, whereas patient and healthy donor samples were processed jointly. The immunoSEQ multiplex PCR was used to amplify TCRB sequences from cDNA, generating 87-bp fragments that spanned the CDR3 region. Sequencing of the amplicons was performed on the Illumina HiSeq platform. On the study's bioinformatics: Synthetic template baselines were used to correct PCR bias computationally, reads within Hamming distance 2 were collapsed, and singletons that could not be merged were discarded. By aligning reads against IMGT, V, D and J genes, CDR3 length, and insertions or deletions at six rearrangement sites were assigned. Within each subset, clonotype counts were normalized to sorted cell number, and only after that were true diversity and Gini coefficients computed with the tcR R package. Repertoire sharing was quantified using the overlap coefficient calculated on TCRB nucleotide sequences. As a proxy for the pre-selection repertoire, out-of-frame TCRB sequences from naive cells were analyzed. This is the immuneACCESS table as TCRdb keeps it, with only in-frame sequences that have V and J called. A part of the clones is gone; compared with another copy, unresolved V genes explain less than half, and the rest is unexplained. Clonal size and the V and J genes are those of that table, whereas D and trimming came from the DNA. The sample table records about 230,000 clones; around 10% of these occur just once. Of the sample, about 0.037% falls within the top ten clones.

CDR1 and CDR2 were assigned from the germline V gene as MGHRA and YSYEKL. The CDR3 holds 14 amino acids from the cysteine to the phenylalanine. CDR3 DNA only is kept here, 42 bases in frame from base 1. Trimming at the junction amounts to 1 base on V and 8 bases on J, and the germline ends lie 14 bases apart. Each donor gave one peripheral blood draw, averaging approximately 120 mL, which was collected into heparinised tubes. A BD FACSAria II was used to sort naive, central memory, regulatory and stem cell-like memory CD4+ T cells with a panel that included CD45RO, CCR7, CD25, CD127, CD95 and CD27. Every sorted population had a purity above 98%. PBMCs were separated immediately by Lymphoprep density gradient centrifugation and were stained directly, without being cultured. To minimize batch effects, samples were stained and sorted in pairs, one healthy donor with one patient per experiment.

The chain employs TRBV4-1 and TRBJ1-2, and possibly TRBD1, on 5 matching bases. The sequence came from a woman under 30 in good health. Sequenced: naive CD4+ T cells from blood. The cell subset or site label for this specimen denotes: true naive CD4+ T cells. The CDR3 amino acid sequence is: CASSQVEQALGYTF. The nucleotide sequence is TGCGCCAGCAGCCAAGTAGAACAGGCCTTGGGCTACACCTTC.